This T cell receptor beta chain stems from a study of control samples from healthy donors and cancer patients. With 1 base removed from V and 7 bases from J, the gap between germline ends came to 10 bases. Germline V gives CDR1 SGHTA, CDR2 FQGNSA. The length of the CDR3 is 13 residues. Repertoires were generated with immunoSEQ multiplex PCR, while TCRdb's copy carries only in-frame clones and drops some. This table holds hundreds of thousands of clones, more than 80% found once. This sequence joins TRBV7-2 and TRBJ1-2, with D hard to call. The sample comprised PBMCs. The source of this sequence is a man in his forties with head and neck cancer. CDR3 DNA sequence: TGTGCCAGCAGCTTAGTAGAAGCCGCTGGCTACACCTTC. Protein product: CASSLVEAAGYTF.